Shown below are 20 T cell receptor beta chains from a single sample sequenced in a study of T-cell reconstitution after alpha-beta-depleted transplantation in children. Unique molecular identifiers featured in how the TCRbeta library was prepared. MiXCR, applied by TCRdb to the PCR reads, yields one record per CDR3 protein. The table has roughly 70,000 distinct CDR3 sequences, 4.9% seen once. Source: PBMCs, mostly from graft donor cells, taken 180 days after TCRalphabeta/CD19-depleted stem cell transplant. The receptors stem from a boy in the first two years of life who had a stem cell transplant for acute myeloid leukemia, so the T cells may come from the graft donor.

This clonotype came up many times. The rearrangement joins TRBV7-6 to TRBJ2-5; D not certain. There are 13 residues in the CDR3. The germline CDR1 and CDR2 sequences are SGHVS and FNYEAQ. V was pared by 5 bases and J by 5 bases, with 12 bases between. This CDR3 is CASSPRPGETQYF. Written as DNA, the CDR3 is TGTGCCAGCAGCCCCCGACCCGGGGAGACCCAGTACTTC. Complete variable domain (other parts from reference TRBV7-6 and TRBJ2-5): GAGVSQSPRYKVTKRGQDVALRCDPISGHVSLYWYRQALGQGPEFLTYFNYEAQQDKSGLPNDRFSAERPEGSISTLTIQRTEQRDSAMYRCASSPRPGETQYFGPGTRLLVL.

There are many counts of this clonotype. The CDR3: CAISGTGIEQYV. For the CDR3, the DNA is TGTGCCATCAGTGGGACGGGGATTGAGCAGTACGTC. The rearrangement links TRBV10-3 to TRBJ2-7; D may be TRBD2 (5 bases). CDR1 and CDR2 (germline): ENHRY, SYGVKD. V lost 4 bases and J lost 7, with 11 bases in between. CDR3 length equals 12 residues.

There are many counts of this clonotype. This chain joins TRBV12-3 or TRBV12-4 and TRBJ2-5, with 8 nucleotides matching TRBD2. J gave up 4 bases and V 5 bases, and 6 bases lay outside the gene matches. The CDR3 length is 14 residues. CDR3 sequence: CASSPGGGPETQYF. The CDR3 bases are TGTGCCAGCAGTCCGGGGGGGGGGCCAGAGACCCAGTACTTC.

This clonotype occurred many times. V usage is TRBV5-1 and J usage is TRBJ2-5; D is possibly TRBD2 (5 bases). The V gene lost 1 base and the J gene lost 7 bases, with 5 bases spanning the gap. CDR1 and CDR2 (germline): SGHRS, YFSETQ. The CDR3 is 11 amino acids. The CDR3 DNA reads TGCGCCAGCAGCTTGCGGGGGACCCAGTACTTC. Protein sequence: CASSLRGTQYF.

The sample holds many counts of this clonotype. CDR3 protein: CASSLAGTSAADTQYF. The CDR3 bases are TGTGCCAGCAGTTTAGCGGGGACTAGCGCCGCAGATACGCAGTATTTT. The V gene is TRBV12-3 or TRBV12-4, the J gene TRBJ2-3; 10 bases match TRBD2. The V and J ends lost 0 bases and 4 bases, in that order; junction bases with no gene match: 4. The CDR3 spans 16 residues.

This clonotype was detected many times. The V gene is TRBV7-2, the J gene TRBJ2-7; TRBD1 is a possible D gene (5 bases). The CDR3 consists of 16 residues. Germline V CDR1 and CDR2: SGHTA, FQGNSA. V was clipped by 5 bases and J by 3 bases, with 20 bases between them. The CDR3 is CASSPQGSRIRYEQYF. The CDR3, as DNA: TGTGCCAGCAGCCCGCAGGGATCGAGGATTCGCTACGAGCAGTACTTC.

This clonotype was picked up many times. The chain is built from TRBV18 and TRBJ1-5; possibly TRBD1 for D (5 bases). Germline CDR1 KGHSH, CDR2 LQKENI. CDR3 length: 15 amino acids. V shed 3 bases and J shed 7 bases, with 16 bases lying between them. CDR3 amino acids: CASSPGEGAKQPQHF. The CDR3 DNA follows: TGTGCCAGCTCACCGGGGGAAGGGGCGAAGCAGCCCCAGCATTTT.

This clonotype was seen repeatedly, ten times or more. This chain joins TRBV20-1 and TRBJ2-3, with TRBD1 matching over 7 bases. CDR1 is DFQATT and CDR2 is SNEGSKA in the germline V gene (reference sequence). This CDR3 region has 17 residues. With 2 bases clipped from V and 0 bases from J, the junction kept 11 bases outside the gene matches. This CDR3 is CSARIITGDSSTDTQYF. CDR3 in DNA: TGCAGTGCTAGAATTATTACAGGGGATTCTAGCACAGATACGCAGTATTTT.

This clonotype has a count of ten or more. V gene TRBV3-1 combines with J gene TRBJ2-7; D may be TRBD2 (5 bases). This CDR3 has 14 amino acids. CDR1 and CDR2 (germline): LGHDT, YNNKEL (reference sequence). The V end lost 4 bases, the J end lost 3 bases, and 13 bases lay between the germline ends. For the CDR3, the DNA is TGTGCCAGCAGCCCGTGGGGAGAAGGCTACGAGCAGTACTTC. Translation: CASSPWGEGYEQYF.

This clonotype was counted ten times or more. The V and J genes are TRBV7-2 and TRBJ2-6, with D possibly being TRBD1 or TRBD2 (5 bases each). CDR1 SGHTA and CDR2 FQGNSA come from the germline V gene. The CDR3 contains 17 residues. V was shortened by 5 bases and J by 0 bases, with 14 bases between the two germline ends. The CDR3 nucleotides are TGTGCCAGCAGCGCCCGTGGTGGGGGCTCTGGGGCCAACGTCCTGACTTTC. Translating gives CASSARGGGSGANVLTF.

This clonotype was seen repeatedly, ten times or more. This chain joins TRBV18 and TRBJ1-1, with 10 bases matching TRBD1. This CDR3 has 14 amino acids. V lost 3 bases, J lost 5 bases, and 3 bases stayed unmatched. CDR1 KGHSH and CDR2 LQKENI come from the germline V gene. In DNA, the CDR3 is TGTGCCAGCTCACCCGGGACAGGGGAAACTGAAGCTTTCTTT. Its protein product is CASSPGTGETEAFF.

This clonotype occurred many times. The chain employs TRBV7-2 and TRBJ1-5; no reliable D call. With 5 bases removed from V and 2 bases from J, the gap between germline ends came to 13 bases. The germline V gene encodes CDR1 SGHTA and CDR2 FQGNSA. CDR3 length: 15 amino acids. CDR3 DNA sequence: TGTGCCAGCAGCCCCGGATACGTCGGCAATCAGCCCCAGCATTTT. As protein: CASSPGYVGNQPQHF. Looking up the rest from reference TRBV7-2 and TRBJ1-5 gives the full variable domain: GAGVSQSPSNKVTEKGKDVELRCDPISGHTALYWYRQSLGQGLEFLIYFQGNSAPDKSGLPSDRFSAERTGGSVSTLTIQRTQQEDSAVYLCASSPGYVGNQPQHFGDGTRLSIL.

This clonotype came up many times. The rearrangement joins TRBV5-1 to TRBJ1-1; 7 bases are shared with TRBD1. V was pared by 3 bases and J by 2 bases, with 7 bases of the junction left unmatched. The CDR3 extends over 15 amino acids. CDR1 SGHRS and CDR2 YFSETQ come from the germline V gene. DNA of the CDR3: TGCGCCAGCAGCTCAACCGGGACAGTAAACACTGAAGCTTTCTTT. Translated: CASSSTGTVNTEAFF.

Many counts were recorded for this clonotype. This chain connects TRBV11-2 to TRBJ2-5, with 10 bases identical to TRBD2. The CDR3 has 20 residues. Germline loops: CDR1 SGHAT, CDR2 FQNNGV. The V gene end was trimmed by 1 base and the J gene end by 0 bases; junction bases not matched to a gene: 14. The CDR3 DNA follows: TGTGCCAGCAGCTTAGGCCATCCCCTAGCGGGGGCCACAAACCAAGAGACCCAGTACTTC. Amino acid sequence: CASSLGHPLAGATNQETQYF.

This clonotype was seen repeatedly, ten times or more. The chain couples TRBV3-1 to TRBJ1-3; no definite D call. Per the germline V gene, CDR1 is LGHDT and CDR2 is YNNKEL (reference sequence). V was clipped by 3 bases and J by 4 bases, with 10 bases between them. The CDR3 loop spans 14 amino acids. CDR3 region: CASSHGSWGNTIYF. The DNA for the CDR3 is TGTGCCAGCAGCCACGGGTCGTGGGGAAACACCATATATTTT.

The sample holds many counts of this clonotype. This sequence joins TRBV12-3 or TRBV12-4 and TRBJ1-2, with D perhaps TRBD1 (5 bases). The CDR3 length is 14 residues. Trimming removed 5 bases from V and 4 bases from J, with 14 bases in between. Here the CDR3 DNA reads TGTGCCAGCAGTCCCGGACCAGGGCCCTATGGCTACACCTTC. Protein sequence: CASSPGPGPYGYTF.

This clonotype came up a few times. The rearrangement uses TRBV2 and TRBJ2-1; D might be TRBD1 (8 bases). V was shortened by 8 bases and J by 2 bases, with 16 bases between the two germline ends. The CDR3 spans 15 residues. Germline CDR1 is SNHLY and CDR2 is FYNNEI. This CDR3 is CASGLDRGAYNEQFF. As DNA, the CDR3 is TGTGCCAGCGGACTAGACAGGGGAGCCTACAATGAGCAGTTCTTC.

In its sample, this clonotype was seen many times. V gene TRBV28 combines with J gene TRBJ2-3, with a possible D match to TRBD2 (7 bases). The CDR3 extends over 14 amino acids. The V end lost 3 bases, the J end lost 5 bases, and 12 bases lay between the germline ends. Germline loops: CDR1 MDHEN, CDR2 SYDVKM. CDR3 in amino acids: CASSLGGAGDTQYF. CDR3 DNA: TGTGCCAGCAGTTTGGGGGGGGCCGGAGATACGCAGTATTTT.

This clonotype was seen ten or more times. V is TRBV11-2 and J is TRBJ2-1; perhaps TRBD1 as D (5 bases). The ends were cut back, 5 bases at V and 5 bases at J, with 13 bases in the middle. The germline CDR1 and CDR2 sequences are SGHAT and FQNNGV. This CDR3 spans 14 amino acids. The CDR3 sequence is CASSLGRGNNEQFF. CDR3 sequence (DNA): TGTGCCAGCAGCCTGGGAAGGGGAAACAATGAGCAGTTCTTC.

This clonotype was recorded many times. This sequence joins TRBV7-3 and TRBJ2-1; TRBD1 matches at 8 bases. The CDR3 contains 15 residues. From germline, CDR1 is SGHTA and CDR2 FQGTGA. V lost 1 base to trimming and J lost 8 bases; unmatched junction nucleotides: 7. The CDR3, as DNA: TGTGCCAGCAGCTTAAAGTGGGACAGGAATCATGAGCAGTTCTTC. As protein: CASSLKWDRNHEQFF.